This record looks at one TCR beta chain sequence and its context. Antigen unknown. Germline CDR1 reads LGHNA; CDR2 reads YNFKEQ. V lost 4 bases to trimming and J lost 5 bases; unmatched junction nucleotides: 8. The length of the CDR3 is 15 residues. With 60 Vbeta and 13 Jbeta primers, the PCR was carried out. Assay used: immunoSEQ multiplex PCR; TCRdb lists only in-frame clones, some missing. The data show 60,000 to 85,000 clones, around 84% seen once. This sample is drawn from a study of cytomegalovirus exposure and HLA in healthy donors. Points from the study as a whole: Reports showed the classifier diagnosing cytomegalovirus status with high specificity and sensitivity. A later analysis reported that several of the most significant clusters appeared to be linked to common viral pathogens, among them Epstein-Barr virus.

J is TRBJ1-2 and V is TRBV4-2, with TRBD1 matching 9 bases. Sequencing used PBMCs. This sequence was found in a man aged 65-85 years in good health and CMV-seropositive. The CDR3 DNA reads TGTGCCAGCAGCCGCGGGGACAGGGACCTATATGGCTACACCTTC. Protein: CASSRGDRDLYGYTF.